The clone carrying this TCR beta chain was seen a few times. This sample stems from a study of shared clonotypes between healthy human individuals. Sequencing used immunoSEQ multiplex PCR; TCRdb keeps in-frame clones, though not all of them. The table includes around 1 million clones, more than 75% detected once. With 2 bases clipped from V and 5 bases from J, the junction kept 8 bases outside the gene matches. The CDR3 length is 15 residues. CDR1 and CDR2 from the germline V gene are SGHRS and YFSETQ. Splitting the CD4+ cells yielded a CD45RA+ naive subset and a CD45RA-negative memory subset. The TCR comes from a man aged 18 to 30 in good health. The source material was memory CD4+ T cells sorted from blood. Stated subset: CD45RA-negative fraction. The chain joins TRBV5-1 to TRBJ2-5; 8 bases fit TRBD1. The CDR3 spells CASSFNPGGGETQYF. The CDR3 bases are TGCGCCAGCAGCTTCAACCCAGGGGGCGGGGAGACCCAGTACTTC.